This section outlines one TCR beta chain sequence together with its context. This CDR3 is built from 13 residues. V lost 4 bases, J lost 9 bases, and 16 bases lay in between. CDR1 SQVTM and CDR2 ANQGSEA come from the germline V gene. Authors' processing steps: A per-sample median of about 100,000 TCRs was observed, with counts ranging from about 20,000 to 750,000. TCRdb reanalysed the RACE reads using MiXCR and keeps one entry per CDR3 protein. These V and J calls derive from TCRdb rather than the authors' analysis. The sample has approximately 400,000 distinct CDR3 sequences, more than 4.5% seen once. These data belong to a study of human T cells and chemical hapten exposure. Background on the study: The patients were mostly female; they had alopecia areata, totalis or universalis.

Time point meaning: patch test 1, 2 weeks after DPC sensitization. As to treatment: therapeutic diphenylcyclopropenone sensitization with weekly scalp DPC. The sequences come from whole blood, collected in connection with sensitization to the hapten diphenylcyclopropenone (DPC). The gene calls are TRBV29-1 and TRBJ2-1; the D call may be TRBD1 or TRBD2 (6 bases each). The TCR comes from a woman between 45 and 65 years old with alopecia areata. Some clones in this sample may be carry-over from other donors' samples. CDR3 nucleotides: TGCAGCGTTGGGGGGGCCGTCGTCAGTGAGCAGTTCTTC. Encoded protein: CSVGGAVVSEQFF.